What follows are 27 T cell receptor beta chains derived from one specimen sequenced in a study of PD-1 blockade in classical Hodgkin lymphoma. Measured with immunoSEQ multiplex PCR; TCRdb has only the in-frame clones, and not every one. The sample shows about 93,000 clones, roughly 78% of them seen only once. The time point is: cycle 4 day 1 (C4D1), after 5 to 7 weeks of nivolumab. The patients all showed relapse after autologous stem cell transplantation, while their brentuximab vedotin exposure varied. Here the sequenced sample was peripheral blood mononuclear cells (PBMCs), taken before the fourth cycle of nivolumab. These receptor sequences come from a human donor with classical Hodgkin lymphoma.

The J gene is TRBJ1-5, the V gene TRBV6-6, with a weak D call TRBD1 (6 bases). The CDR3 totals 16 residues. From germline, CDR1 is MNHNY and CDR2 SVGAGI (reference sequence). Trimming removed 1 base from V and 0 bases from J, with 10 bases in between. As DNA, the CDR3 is TGTGCCAGCAGTTACTTCCGGACAGATAGCAATCAGCCCCAGCATTTT. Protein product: CASSYFRTDSNQPQHF.

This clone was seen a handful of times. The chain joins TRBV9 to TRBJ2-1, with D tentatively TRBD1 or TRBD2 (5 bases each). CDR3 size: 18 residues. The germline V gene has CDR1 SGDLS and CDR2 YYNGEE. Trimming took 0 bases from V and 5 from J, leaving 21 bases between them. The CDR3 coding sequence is TGTGCCAGCAGCGTAGAGGGGACGGCTACGAACCGCAACAATGAGCAGTTCTTC. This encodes CASSVEGTATNRNNEQFF.

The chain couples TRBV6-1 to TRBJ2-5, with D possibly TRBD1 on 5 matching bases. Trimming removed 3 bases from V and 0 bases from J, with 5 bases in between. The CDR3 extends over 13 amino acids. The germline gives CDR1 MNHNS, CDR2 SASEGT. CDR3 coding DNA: TGTGCCAGCAGTGAGACAGACCAAGAGACCCAGTACTTC. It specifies CASSETDQETQYF.

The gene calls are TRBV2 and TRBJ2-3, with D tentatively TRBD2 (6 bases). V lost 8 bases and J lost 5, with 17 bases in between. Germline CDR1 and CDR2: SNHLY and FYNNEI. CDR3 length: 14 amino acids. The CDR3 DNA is TGTGCCAGCTGCGGGACTCTGAGGGGAGATACGCAGTATTTT. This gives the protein CASCGTLRGDTQYF.

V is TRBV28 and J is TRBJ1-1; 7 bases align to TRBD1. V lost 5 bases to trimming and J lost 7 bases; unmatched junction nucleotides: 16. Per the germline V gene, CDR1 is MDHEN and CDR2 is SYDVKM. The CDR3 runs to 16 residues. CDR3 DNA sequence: TGTGCCAGCAGTCCAGGCTCCGGGACAGCTATGGGTGAAGCTTTCTTT. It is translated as CASSPGSGTAMGEAFF.

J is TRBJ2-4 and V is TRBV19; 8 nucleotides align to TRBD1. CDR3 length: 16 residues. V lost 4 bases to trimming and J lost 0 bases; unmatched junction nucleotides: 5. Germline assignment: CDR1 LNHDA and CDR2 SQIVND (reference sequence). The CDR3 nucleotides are TGTGCCAGTAGTACAGGGGGCGAACTAGCCAAAAACATTCAGTACTTC. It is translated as CASSTGGELAKNIQYF. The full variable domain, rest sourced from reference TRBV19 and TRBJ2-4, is DGGITQSPKYLFRKEGQNVTLSCEQNLNHDAMYWYRQDPGQGLRLIYYSQIVNDFQKGDIAEGYSVSREKKESFPLTVTSAQKNPTAFYLCASSTGGELAKNIQYFGAGTRLSVL.

Written as DNA, the CDR3 is TGCGCCAGCAGCCAAGTGGGGGGCGATCAGCCCCAGCATTTT. It is translated as CASSQVGGDQPQHF. The chain joins TRBV4-3 to TRBJ1-5; weak D call: TRBD1 (6 bases). The germline CDR1 and CDR2 sequences are LGHNA and YSLEER. The V and J ends lost 1 base and 5 bases respectively, with 9 bases between them. The CDR3 runs to 14 residues.

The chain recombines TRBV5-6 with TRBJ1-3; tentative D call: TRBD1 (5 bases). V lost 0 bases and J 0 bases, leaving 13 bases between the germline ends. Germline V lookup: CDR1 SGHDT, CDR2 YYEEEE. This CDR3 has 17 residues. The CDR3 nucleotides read TGTGCCAGCAGCTTGGCGTCCGGGGGTTTCTCTGGAAACACCATATATTTT. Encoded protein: CASSLASGGFSGNTIYF.

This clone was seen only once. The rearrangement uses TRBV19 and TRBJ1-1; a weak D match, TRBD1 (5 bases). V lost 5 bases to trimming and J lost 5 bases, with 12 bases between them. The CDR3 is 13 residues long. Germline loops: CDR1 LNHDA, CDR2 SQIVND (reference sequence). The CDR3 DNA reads TGTGCCAGTAGTTTCCAGGGCAGGACTGAAGCTTTCTTT. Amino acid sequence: CASSFQGRTEAFF. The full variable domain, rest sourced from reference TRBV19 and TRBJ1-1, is DGGITQSPKYLFRKEGQNVTLSCEQNLNHDAMYWYRQDPGQGLRLIYYSQIVNDFQKGDIAEGYSVSREKKESFPLTVTSAQKNPTAFYLCASSFQGRTEAFFGQGTRLTVV.

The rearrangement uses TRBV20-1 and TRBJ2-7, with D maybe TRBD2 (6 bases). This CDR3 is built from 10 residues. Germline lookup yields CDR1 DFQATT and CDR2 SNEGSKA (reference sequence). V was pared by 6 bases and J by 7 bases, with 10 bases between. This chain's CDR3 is CSAGTWEQYF. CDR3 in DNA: TGCAGTGCGGGGACTTGGGAGCAGTACTTC.

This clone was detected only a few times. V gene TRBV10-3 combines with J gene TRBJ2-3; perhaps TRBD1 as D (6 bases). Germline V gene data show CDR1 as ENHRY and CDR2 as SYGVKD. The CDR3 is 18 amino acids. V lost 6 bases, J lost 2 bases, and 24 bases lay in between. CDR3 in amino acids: CAIRNLHRAEFSTDTQYF. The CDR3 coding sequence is TGTGCCATCAGGAACCTGCACAGGGCGGAGTTTTCCACAGATACGCAGTATTTT.

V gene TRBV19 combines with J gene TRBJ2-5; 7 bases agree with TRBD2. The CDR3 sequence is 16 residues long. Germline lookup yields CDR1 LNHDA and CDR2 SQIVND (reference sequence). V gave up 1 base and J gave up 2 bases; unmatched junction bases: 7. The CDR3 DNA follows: TGTGCCAGTAGTATAGTTTGGGGAGGGCTTCAAGAGACCCAGTACTTC. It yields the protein CASSIVWGGLQETQYF.

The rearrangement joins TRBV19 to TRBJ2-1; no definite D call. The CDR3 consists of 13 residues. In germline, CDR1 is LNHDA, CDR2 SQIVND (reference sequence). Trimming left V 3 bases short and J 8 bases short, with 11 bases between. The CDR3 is CASSMALLHEQFF. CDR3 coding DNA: TGTGCCAGTAGTATGGCACTGTTGCATGAGCAGTTCTTC.

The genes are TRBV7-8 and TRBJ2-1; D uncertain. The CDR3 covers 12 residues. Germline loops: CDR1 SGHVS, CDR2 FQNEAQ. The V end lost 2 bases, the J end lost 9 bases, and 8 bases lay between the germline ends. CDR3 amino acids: CASSLLSGEQFF. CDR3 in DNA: TGTGCCAGCAGCTTACTTTCCGGTGAGCAGTTCTTC. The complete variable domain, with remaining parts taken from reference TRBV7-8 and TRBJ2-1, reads GAGVSQSPRYKVAKRGQDVALRCDPISGHVSLFWYQQALGQGPEFLTYFQNEAQLDKSGLPSDRFFAERPEGSVSTLKIQRTQQEDSAVYLCASSLLSGEQFFGPGTRLTVL.

This chain's CDR3 is CASSLVPGVEQYF. For the CDR3, the DNA is TGTGCCAGCAGCTTGGTCCCAGGGGTCGAGCAGTACTTC. V is TRBV5-8 and J is TRBJ2-7, with D perhaps TRBD1 (6 bases). The V gene lost 0 bases and the J gene lost 6 bases, with 10 bases spanning the gap. Germline-derived CDR1 and CDR2 are SGHTS and YDEGEE. CDR3 length: 13 residues.

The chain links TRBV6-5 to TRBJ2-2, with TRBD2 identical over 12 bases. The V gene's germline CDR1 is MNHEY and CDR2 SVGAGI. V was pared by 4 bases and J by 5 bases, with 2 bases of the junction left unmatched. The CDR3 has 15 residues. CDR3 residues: CASSSGLAGTGELFF. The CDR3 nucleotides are TGTGCCAGCAGTTCCGGACTAGCGGGGACCGGGGAGCTGTTTTTT.

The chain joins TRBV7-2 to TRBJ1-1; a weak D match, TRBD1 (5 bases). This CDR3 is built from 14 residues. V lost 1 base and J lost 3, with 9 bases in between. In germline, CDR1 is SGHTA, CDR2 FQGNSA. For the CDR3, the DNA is TGTGCCAGCAGCTTAGATGGGGGTTACACTGAAGCTTTCTTT. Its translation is CASSLDGGYTEAFF.

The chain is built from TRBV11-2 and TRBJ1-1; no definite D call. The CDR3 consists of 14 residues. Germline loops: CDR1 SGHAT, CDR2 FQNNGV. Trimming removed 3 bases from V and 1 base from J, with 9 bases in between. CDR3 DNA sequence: TGTGCCAGCAGCTTTGAAGGGCGGAACACTGAAGCTTTCTTT. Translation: CASSFEGRNTEAFF.

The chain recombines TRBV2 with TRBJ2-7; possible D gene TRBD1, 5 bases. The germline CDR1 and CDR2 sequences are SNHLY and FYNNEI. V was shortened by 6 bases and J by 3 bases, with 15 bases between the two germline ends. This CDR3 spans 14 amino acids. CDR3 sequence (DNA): TGTGCCAGCAGGGAGACAGAGGCTCTCTACGAGCAGTACTTC. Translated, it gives CASRETEALYEQYF.

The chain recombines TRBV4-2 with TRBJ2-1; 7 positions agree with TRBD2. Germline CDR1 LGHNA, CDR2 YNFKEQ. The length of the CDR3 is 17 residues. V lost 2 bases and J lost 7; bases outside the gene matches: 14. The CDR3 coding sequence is TGTGCCAGCAGCCAAACCCTCGGGGCGGGGGTCGTGAATGAGCAGTTCTTC. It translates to CASSQTLGAGVVNEQFF.

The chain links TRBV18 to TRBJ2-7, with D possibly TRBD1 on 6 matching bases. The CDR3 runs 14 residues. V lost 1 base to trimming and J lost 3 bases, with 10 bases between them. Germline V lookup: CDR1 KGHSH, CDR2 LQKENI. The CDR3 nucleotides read TGTGCCAGCTCACCACGCGACAGGAGCTACGAGCAGTACTTC. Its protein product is CASSPRDRSYEQYF.

The CDR3 DNA sequence: TGTGCCAGCAGCTTAGTGCGCAGTGGGGAGCTGTTTTTT. Amino acids: CASSLVRSGELFF. The chain combines TRBV11-3 with TRBJ2-2, with D unclear. Looked up from germline, CDR1 is SGHNT and CDR2 is YENEEA. The CDR3 has 13 amino acids. The V end was cut by 1 base, the J end by 8 bases, with 8 bases between.

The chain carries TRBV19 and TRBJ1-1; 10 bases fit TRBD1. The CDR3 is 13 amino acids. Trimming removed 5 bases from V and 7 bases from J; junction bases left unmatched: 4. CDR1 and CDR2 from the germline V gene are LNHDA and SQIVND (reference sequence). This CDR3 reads CASSLTGGNEAFF. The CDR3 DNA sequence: TGTGCCAGTAGTTTGACAGGGGGCAATGAAGCTTTCTTT.

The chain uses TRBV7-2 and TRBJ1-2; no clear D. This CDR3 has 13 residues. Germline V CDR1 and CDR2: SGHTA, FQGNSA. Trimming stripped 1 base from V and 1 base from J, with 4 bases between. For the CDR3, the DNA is TGTGCCAGCAGCTTAGGGAATAACTATGGCTACACCTTC. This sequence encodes CASSLGNNYGYTF.

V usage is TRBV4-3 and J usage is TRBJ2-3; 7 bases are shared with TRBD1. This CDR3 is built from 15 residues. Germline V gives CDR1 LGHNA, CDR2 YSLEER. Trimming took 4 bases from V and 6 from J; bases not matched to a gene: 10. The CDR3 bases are TGCGCCAGCAGCCTAGGGGACGCCAGGGGGGATACGCAGTATTTT. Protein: CASSLGDARGDTQYF.

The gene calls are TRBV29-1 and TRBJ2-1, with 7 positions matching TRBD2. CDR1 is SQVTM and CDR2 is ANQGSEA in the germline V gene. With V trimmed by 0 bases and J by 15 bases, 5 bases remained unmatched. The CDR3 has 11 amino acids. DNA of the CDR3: TGCAGCGTTGAAGATCCAAGCGGGACGTTCTTC. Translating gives CSVEDPSGTFF.

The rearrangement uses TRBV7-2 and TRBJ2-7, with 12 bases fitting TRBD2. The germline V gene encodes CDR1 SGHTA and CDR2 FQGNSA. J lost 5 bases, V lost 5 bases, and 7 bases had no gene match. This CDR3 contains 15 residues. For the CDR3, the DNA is TGTGCCAGCAGCATCTCTAGCGGGGGGGTCCACGAGCAGTACTTC. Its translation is CASSISSGGVHEQYF. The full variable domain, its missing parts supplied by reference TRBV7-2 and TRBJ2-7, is GAGVSQSPSNKVTEKGKDVELRCDPISGHTALYWYRQSLGQGLEFLIYFQGNSAPDKSGLPSDRFSAERTGGSVSTLTIQRTQQEDSAVYLCASSISSGGVHEQYFGPGTRLTVT.